A single sample is the source of the 19 T cell receptor beta chains below, sequenced in a study of PD-1 blockade in classical Hodgkin lymphoma. Produced via immunoSEQ multiplex PCR; TCRdb's table is partial and in-frame only. Among tens of thousands of clones listed, about four fifths were seen once. Every patient was affected by relapse after autologous stem cell transplantation, while exposure to brentuximab vedotin was not uniform. Thawed PBMCs yielded CD4+ T cells through magnetic negative selection. This sample comprised CD4+ T cells from blood, obtained at baseline. The receptors shown here come from a human donor with classical Hodgkin lymphoma.

The genes are TRBV5-5 and TRBJ1-5; D is uncertain. V was cut by 1 base and J by 5 bases, with 7 bases left in between. The CDR3 consists of 13 residues. Germline CDR1 is SGHKS and CDR2 is YYEKEE (reference sequence). Here the CDR3 reads CASSLSGDQPQHF. The DNA of the CDR3 is TGTGCCAGCAGCTTGTCCGGGGATCAGCCCCAGCATTTT.

The CDR3: CASSIRQPLYEAFF. CDR3 DNA sequence: TGTGCCAGTAGTATTAGACAGCCTCTATATGAAGCTTTCTTT. The rearrangement joins TRBV19 to TRBJ1-1, with TRBD1 as a possible D gene (5 bases). V gave up 3 bases and J gave up 7 bases, with 15 bases separating them. The CDR3 is made up of 14 amino acids. Looked up from germline, CDR1 is LNHDA and CDR2 is SQIVND (reference sequence).

CDR3 region: CASSLRGSNVLTF. CDR3 coding DNA: TGTGCCAGCAGCTTACGTGGTAGCAACGTCCTGACTTTC. This sequence joins TRBV7-9 and TRBJ2-6; unclear D gene. Trimming removed 2 bases from V and 9 bases from J, with 8 bases in between. The CDR3 is made up of 13 amino acids. Germline CDR1 reads SEHNR; CDR2 reads FQNEAQ (reference sequence).

The chain links TRBV7-8 to TRBJ1-1; TRBD1 matches 7 bases. The CDR3 covers 13 residues. Germline CDR1 is SGHVS and CDR2 is FQNEAQ. After removal of 6 bases from V and 3 bases from J, the junction contained 4 bases not matched to a gene. CDR3 in DNA: TGTGCCAGCAGTCTAACAGGGGACACTGAAGCTTTCTTT. This encodes CASSLTGDTEAFF.

The rearrangement uses TRBV7-2 and TRBJ1-3, with 8 bases aligning to TRBD1. Germline-derived CDR1 and CDR2 are SGHTA and FQGNSA. The length of the CDR3 is 15 residues. V lost 3 bases, J lost 3 bases, and 4 bases stayed unmatched. The CDR3 nucleotides are TGTGCCAGCAGCTTTACAGGGGGAGGTGGAAACACCATATATTTT. Encoded protein: CASSFTGGGGNTIYF.

This clone has just one count. The chain couples TRBV7-9 to TRBJ2-3; D may be TRBD1 (6 bases). Germline V gene data show CDR1 as SEHNR and CDR2 as FQNEAQ (reference sequence). The CDR3 length is 15 residues. With 6 bases removed from V and 2 bases from J, the gap between germline ends came to 15 bases. The CDR3 region has the DNA TGTGCCAGCAGTCCGACAGGAGCTTTCACAGATACGCAGTATTTT. This encodes CASSPTGAFTDTQYF.

V and J are TRBV5-8 and TRBJ2-5; D gene ambiguous. V was clipped by 2 bases and J by 5 bases, with 10 bases between them. The CDR3 is made up of 13 amino acids. Germline loops: CDR1 SGHTS, CDR2 YDEGEE. Written as DNA, the CDR3 is TGTGCCAGCAGCTTTTCTAGTCGGGAGACCCAGTACTTC. Residues: CASSFSSRETQYF. Full variable domain (rest looked up from reference TRBV5-8 and TRBJ2-5): EAGVTQSPTHLIKTRGQQATLRCSPISGHTSVYWYQQALGLGLQFLLWYDEGEERNRGNFPPRFSGRQFPNYSSELNVNALELEDSALYLCASSFSSRETQYFGPGTRLLVL.

V gene TRBV6-1 combines with J gene TRBJ1-3; no definite D call. V dropped 2 bases and J dropped 0 bases, with 14 bases sitting between them. The germline gives CDR1 MNHNS, CDR2 SASEGT. The CDR3 sequence is 17 residues long. In nucleotides, the CDR3 is TGTGCCAGCAGTGAAAGGGAAGGGATACGCTCTGGAAACACCATATATTTT. This translates into CASSEREGIRSGNTIYF.

V usage is TRBV9 and J usage is TRBJ1-1; 7 bases line up with TRBD1. Germline V CDR1 and CDR2: SGDLS, YYNGEE. V was pared by 4 bases and J by 1 base, with 4 bases of the junction left unmatched. The CDR3 sequence is 14 residues long. CDR3 bases: TGTGCCAGCAGCCACGGACAGGCGAACACTGAAGCTTTCTTT. Its protein product is CASSHGQANTEAFF.

This chain uses TRBV7-4 with TRBJ1-1; no clear D gene. From germline, CDR1 is SGHVT and CDR2 SQSDAQ. The V end was cut by 2 bases, the J end by 10 bases, with 17 bases between. The CDR3 has 14 amino acids. CDR3 loop: CASSLSQSARGAFF. The CDR3 DNA reads TGTGCCAGCAGCTTAAGTCAGTCCGCGCGGGGAGCTTTCTTT.

The genes are TRBV15 and TRBJ2-3, with TRBD1 identical over 7 bases. CDR3 length equals 18 residues. V was clipped by 2 bases and J by 6 bases; unmatched bases: 17. Germline lookup yields CDR1 LNHNV and CDR2 YYDKDF (reference sequence). Written as DNA, the CDR3 is TGTGCCACCAGCAGATCGCTACCGGGACAGAGTCTCCCCGATACGCAGTATTTT. Its protein product is CATSRSLPGQSLPDTQYF.

The chain recombines TRBV27 with TRBJ2-7, with 7 bases fitting TRBD1. The CDR3 is 12 residues long. V shed 8 bases, J shed 4 bases, and the junction held 5 bases outside the gene matches. The germline V gene encodes CDR1 MNHEY and CDR2 SMNVEV (reference sequence). CDR3 DNA sequence: TGTGCCAGCGCTTCGACAGGGTACGAGCAGTACTTC. This gives the protein CASASTGYEQYF.

This clone appeared a single time. The chain uses TRBV28 and TRBJ2-7; 7 bases map to TRBD2. Germline CDR1 is MDHEN and CDR2 is SYDVKM. Trimming cost V 3 bases and J 2 bases; bases outside gene matches: 7. The CDR3 is 15 residues long. CDR3 coding DNA: TGTGCCAGCAGTTTTTCGGGGGGTCCCACCTACGAGCAGTACTTC. It codes for CASSFSGGPTYEQYF.

The chain has TRBV5-4 and TRBJ2-1, with 7 nucleotides matching TRBD1. Trimming removed 4 bases from V and 2 bases from J; junction bases left unmatched: 9. Germline CDR1 and CDR2: SGHNT and YYREEE (reference sequence). The CDR3 is made up of 16 amino acids. CDR3 coding DNA: TGTGCCAGCAGCGACGAGCTAGGGGGCCCCTACAATGAGCAGTTCTTC. Amino acid sequence: CASSDELGGPYNEQFF. The variable domain in full, completed from reference TRBV5-4 and TRBJ2-1, reads ETGVTQSPTHLIKTRGQQVTLRCSSQSGHNTVSWYQQALGQGPQFIFQYYREEENGRGNFPPRFSGLQFPNYSSELNVNALELDDSALYLCASSDELGGPYNEQFFGPGTRLTVL.

The J gene is TRBJ1-5, the V gene TRBV6-1; D not resolved. V was clipped by 5 bases and J by 5 bases, with 13 bases between them. The CDR3 runs 14 residues. From germline, CDR1 is MNHNS and CDR2 SASEGT. CDR3 residues: CASSSTPLDQPQHF. In DNA form, the CDR3 reads TGTGCCAGCAGTTCAACTCCTCTGGATCAGCCCCAGCATTTT.

V is TRBV7-9 and J is TRBJ1-2; no firm D call. V lost 0 bases to trimming and J lost 9 bases, with 11 bases between them. CDR1 and CDR2 (germline): SEHNR, FQNEAQ (reference sequence). CDR3 size: 13 residues. CDR3 region: CASSLALGYSYTF. CDR3 nucleotide sequence: TGTGCCAGCAGCTTAGCGCTCGGGTATAGCTACACCTTC. Using reference TRBV7-9 and TRBJ1-2 for the parts outside the CDR3, the full variable domain is DTGVSQNPRHKITKRGQNVTFRCDPISEHNRLYWYRQTLGQGPEFLTYFQNEAQLEKSRLLSDRFSAERPKGSFSTLEIQRTEQGDSAMYLCASSLALGYSYTFGSGTRLTVV.

This clone appeared a single time. V and J are TRBV19 and TRBJ1-2; D might be TRBD1 (5 bases). With 6 bases removed from V and 3 bases from J, the gap between germline ends came to 8 bases. CDR1 is LNHDA, CDR2 SQIVND, per germline (reference sequence). The CDR3 is 12 amino acids. The CDR3 region has the DNA TGTGCCAGTAGGGCCAGGGACTATGGCTACACCTTC. Its protein product is CASRARDYGYTF.

This clone was counted between two and nine times. This sequence joins TRBV7-3 and TRBJ1-2; TRBD1 aligns across 9 bases. This CDR3 contains 16 residues. The V segment lost 5 bases and the J segment 2 bases; nucleotides outside the gene matches: 9. The germline V gene encodes CDR1 SGHTA and CDR2 FQGTGA. CDR3 sequence reads: CASSPGQGALNYGYTF. The CDR3 DNA reads as TGTGCCAGCAGCCCGGGACAGGGAGCATTAAACTATGGCTACACCTTC.

V and J are TRBV7-9 and TRBJ2-5; no clear D gene. The CDR3 spans 12 residues. V gave up 2 bases and J gave up 5 bases, with 6 bases separating them. Germline-derived CDR1 and CDR2 are SEHNR and FQNEAQ (reference sequence). The DNA for the CDR3 is TGTGCCAGCAGCTTACCACTCGAGACCCAGTACTTC. Translation: CASSLPLETQYF.